Shown below are 7 T cell receptor beta chains from a single sample sequenced in a study of blood T cell repertoires in COVID-19. The data were produced by immunoSEQ multiplex PCR, yet TCRdb's version contains in-frame clones alone and is incomplete. The repertoire holds under 55,000 clones, around 90% seen once, with 3.5% to 4% in the top ten. Specimen: peripheral blood. These receptors all stem from a human donor in a cohort sampled during active COVID-19.

The V call is TRBV9, the J call TRBJ2-1; 9 positions match TRBD2. CDR1 and CDR2 (germline): SGDLS, YYNGEE. The CDR3 runs 18 residues. The trim removed 4 bases at V and 2 bases at J, leaving 13 bases unmatched. The CDR3 spells CASSKSLRREGPYNEQFF. CDR3 DNA sequence: TGTGCCAGCAGCAAATCCCTTCGGCGGGAGGGCCCCTACAATGAGCAGTTCTTC.

The CDR3 sequence is CASSERQGPRMGTF. CDR3 coding DNA: TGTGCCAGCAGTGAGCGACAGGGCCCGCGAATGGGCACCTTC. V usage is TRBV6-1 and J usage is TRBJ1-2; TRBD1 aligns across 7 bases. Per germline, CDR1 MNHNS and CDR2 SASEGT. The V segment lost 3 bases and the J segment 13 bases; nucleotides outside the gene matches: 14. The length of the CDR3 is 14 residues.

The chain has TRBV19 and TRBJ2-5; unclear D gene. The CDR3 has 12 residues. Trimming removed 3 bases from V and 5 bases from J, with 7 bases in between. Germline CDR1 is LNHDA and CDR2 is SQIVND (reference sequence). CDR3 amino acids: CASSIGRETQYF. The DNA of the CDR3 is TGTGCCAGTAGTATTGGGCGCGAGACCCAGTACTTC.

The genes are TRBV6-5 and TRBJ2-5; D unresolved. CDR3 size: 15 residues. Trimming pared 0 bases from V and 1 base from J, leaving 9 bases between. The germline CDR1 and CDR2 sequences are MNHEY and SVGAGI. In DNA form, the CDR3 reads TGTGCCAGCAGTTACTCAGGAGATCCCCAAGAGACCCAGTACTTC. This translates into CASSYSGDPQETQYF.

The chain carries TRBV12-3 or TRBV12-4 and TRBJ2-2; D is uncertain. This CDR3 is built from 13 residues. Trimming shortened V by 5 bases and J by 6 bases, and 10 bases separated the two germline ends. The CDR3 spells CASSLLFPGELFF. In DNA, the CDR3 is TGTGCCAGCAGTCTTCTCTTTCCCGGGGAGCTGTTTTTT.

The chain uses TRBV6-2 or TRBV6-3 and TRBJ1-2; unclear D gene. V dropped 2 bases and J dropped 1 base, with 11 bases sitting between them. Germline V CDR1 and CDR2: MNHEY, SVGEGT. The CDR3 spans 15 residues. The CDR3 region is CASSYGGSYNYGYTF. In DNA, the CDR3 is TGTGCCAGCAGTTACGGAGGCAGCTATAACTATGGCTACACCTTC.

This rearrangement joins TRBV9 to TRBJ1-2; 10 bases line up with TRBD1. Germline lookup yields CDR1 SGDLS and CDR2 YYNGEE. V shed 7 bases and J 4 bases; nucleotides not matched to a gene: 10. This CDR3 spans 15 amino acids. Here the CDR3 reads CASHRGTGDTYGYTF. The CDR3 DNA sequence: TGTGCCAGCCATCGAGGGACAGGGGATACCTATGGCTACACCTTC.